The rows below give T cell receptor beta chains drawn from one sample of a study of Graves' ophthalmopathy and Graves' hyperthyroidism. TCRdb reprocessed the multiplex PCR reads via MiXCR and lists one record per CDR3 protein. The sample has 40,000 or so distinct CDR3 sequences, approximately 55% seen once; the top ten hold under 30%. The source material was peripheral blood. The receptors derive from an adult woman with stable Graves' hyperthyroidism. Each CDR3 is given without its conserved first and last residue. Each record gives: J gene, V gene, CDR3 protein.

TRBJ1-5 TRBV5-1 ASSPDSAGQPQH
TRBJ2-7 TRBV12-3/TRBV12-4 ASSLGTGGDEQY
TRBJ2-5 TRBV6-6 ASGLAGGRQETQH
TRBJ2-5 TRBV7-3 ASSPNGEEQETQY
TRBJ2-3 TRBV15 ATSQQGGDTQY
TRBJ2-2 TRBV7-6 ASSPPQGLTRELF
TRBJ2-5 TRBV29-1 SVVTGGGETQY
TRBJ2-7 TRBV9 ASSPGTGEGEQY
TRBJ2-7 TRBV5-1 ASSLDVRGEQY
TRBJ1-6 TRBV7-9 ASSPRDSPLH
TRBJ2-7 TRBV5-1 ASSPRQLSAYGQY